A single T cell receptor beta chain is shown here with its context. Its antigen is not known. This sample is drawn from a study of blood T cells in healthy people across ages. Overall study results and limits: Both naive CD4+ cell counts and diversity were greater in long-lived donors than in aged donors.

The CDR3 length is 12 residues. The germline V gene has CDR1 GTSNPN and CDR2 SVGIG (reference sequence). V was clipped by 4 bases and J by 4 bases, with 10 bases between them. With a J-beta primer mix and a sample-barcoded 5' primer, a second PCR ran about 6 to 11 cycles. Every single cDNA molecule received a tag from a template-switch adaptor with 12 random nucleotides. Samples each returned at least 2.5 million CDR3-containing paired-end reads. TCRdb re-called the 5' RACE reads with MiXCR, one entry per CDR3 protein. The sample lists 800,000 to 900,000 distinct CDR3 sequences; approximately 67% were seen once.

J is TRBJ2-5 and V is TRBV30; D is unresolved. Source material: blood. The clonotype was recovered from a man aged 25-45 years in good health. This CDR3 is CAWTPLLETQYF. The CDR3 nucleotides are TGTGCCTGGACCCCCTTACTAGAGACCCAGTACTTC.